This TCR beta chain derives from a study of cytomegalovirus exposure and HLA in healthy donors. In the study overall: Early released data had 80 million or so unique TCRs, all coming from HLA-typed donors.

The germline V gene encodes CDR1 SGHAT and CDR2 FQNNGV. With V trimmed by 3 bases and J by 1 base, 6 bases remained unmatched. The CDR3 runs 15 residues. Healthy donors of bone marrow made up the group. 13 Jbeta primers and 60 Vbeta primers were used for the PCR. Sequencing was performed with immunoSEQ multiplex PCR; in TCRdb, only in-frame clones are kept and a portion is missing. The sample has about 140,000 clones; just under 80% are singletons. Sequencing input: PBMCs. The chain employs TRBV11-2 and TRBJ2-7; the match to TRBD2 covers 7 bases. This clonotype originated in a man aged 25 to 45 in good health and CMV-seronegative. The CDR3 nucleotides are TGTGCCAGCAGCTTGGCGGGAGTACCATCCTACGAGCAGTACTTC. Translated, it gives CASSLAGVPSYEQYF.